This TCR beta chain appears in the sequencing data of a study of post-analysis software for immune sequencing data. Regarding the study as a whole: The normalized Chao1 diversity of multiple sclerosis patients was significantly lower than that of controls. Among 5 or 6 TRBV segments more frequent in patients than controls were TRBV5-6, TRBV5-1 and TRBV20-1.

The CDR3 is 16 amino acids. The junction had 14 bases not matched to a gene; V was cut back by 5 bases and J by 8 bases. Germline values: CDR1 MNHNY, CDR2 SVGAGI (reference sequence). This clonotype has a handful of counts. Its antigen is still unknown. Unique-molecular-identifier-tagged TCR beta cDNA libraries were used. It was from about 0.94 to 9.7 million T cells that about 540,000 cDNA molecules came. TCRdb called the PCR reads again in MiXCR, with one record for every CDR3 protein. The table shows around 200,000 distinct CDR3 sequences, with roughly 28% occurring only once. The chain employs TRBV6-6 and TRBJ2-2; 7 bases are shared with TRBD1. The sample comprised blood. The source of this sequence is a girl between 2 and 17 years old with multiple sclerosis. The CDR3 DNA follows: TGTGCCAGCAGTCTCTTCGGGACAGTCACGCGGGGGGAGCTGTTTTTT. Protein: CASSLFGTVTRGELFF.